A single sample is the source of the 20 T cell receptor beta chains below, sequenced in a study of human T cells and chemical hapten exposure (dated by TCRdb to 2020 to 2022). Library construction relied on RACE. This sample was sequenced with a NextSeq 500. The public reads were quality trimmed at Q25 with fastp and then assembled into clones with MiXCR by TCRdb, keeping productive beta chains. Rows matching on CDR3 protein sequence are summarized as one entry with the most common DNA and genes. Counted in this sample were 250,000 or so distinct CDR3 sequences; around 7.3% of them appeared once. The ten top clones hold roughly 1.2% of the sample. The time point tag for this specimen amounts to: pre-sensitization, week 0. Read against the paper, the sample's treatment or condition label means: therapeutic diphenylcyclopropenone sensitization with weekly scalp DPC. The material was whole blood, obtained in connection with sensitization to the hapten diphenylcyclopropenone (DPC). Receptors originate from a man aged 18 to 29 with alopecia areata. Some clones in this sample may be carry-over from other donors' samples.

This clonotype has more than one count but fewer than ten. CDR3 loop: CASRTEHEAFF. CDR3 bases: TGTGCCAGCAGGACAGAACATGAAGCTTTCTTT. The J gene is TRBJ1-1, the V gene TRBV25-1; weak D call: TRBD1 (5 bases). The germline gives CDR1 MGHDK, CDR2 SYGVNS. This CDR3 comprises 11 residues. Trimming removed 6 bases at V and 7 bases at J, with 9 bases between. The complete variable domain, with remaining parts taken from reference TRBV25-1 and TRBJ1-1, reads EADIYQTPRYLVIGTGKKITLECSQTMGHDKMYWYQQDPGMELHLIHYSYGVNSTEKGDLSSESTVSRIRTEHFPLTLESARPSHTSQYLCASRTEHEAFFGQGTRLTVV.

This clonotype was picked up a small number of times. The CDR3 here is CSVKRQGAAKETQYF. Here the CDR3 DNA reads TGCAGCGTTAAAAGACAGGGGGCGGCTAAAGAGACCCAGTACTTC. The chain couples TRBV29-1 to TRBJ2-5; TRBD1 matches at 10 bases. V was pared by 5 bases and J by 3 bases, with 9 bases of the junction left unmatched. The length of the CDR3 is 15 residues. Germline loops: CDR1 SQVTM, CDR2 ANQGSEA.

The chain links TRBV5-6 to TRBJ2-1, with TRBD2 identical over 10 bases. The CDR3 spans 15 residues. V gave up 4 bases and J gave up 6 bases; unmatched junction bases: 7. Per the germline V gene, CDR1 is SGHDT and CDR2 is YYEEEE. The CDR3 is CASSPVPSGGNEQFF. CDR3 DNA: TGTGCCAGCAGCCCTGTGCCTAGCGGGGGCAATGAGCAGTTCTTC.

This clonotype showed up many times. This chain joins TRBV10-3 and TRBJ1-1; 9 bases are a match to TRBD1. This CDR3 is 14 amino acids long. From germline, CDR1 is ENHRY and CDR2 SYGVKD. Unmatched junction bases numbered 3, after V lost 7 bases and J lost 0 bases. CDR3 coding DNA: TGTGCCATCATCGGGACAGGGATGAACACTGAAGCTTTCTTT. It yields the protein CAIIGTGMNTEAFF.

This chain links TRBV4-2 with TRBJ2-7; weak D call: TRBD1 (5 bases). V lost 3 bases and J 5 bases, leaving 11 bases between the germline ends. This CDR3 is built from 13 residues. The germline gives CDR1 LGHNA, CDR2 YNFKEQ. CDR3 in amino acids: CASSQPTRDEQYF. The CDR3 coding sequence is TGTGCCAGCAGCCAGCCAACCAGGGACGAGCAGTACTTC.

As DNA, the CDR3 is TGTGCCAGCAGGATCCTAGCGGCAAGCTCCTACAATGAGCAGTTCTTC. As protein: CASRILAASSYNEQFF. This chain uses TRBV6-5 with TRBJ2-1; 7 bases are shared with TRBD2. The CDR3 is made up of 16 amino acids. Germline V gives CDR1 MNHEY, CDR2 SVGAGI. V was clipped by 6 bases and J by 0 bases; unmatched bases: 8.

V and J are TRBV19 and TRBJ2-5; TRBD1 agrees at 9 bases. V lost 7 bases to trimming and J lost 5 bases; unmatched junction nucleotides: 14. This CDR3 has 16 amino acids. CDR1 is LNHDA, CDR2 SQIVND, per germline (reference sequence). The CDR3 DNA reads TGTGCCAGTACCAAATCGCCGGGACAGGGAACGGAGACCCAGTACTTC. It specifies CASTKSPGQGTETQYF.

The chain carries TRBV11-1 and TRBJ2-2, with D unresolved. V lost 4 bases to trimming and J lost 1 base, with 4 bases between them. The CDR3 runs to 13 residues. CDR1 is SGHAT and CDR2 is FQDESV in the germline V gene (reference sequence). The chain's CDR3 is CASSWMNTGELFF. The CDR3 bases are TGTGCCAGCAGCTGGATGAACACCGGGGAGCTGTTTTTT.

This clonotype was counted between two and nine times. This chain links TRBV3-1 with TRBJ2-2; D is unclear. Deletions cut 4 bases from V and 0 bases from J, with 12 bases between. Germline-derived CDR1 and CDR2 are LGHDT and YNNKEL (reference sequence). The CDR3 is 16 amino acids. CDR3 in DNA: TGTGCCAGCAGCCCTTACTGGCCGCCGAACACCGGGGAGCTGTTTTTT. Translation gives CASSPYWPPNTGELFF.

This clonotype was recorded many times. The chain employs TRBV7-9 and TRBJ2-7; D perhaps matches TRBD1 (6 bases). The germline gives CDR1 SEHNR, CDR2 FQNEAQ (reference sequence). The length of the CDR3 is 15 residues. Trimming pared 5 bases from V and 3 bases from J, leaving 17 bases between. This CDR3 is CASSRGRDTLYEQYV. In nucleotides, the CDR3 is TGTGCCAGCAGCCGTGGCCGGGACACTCTCTACGAGCAGTACGTC.

The chain is built from TRBV28 and TRBJ1-6; 7 bases line up with TRBD1. CDR3 length equals 17 residues. The J segment lost 8 bases and the V segment lost 5 bases, leaving 15 bases of the junction unmatched. Per germline, CDR1 MDHEN and CDR2 SYDVKM. The CDR3 reads CASSPPEGASFDSPLHF. CDR3 coding DNA: TGTGCCAGCAGTCCTCCAGAGGGGGCGAGTTTCGATTCACCCCTCCACTTT.

This chain joins TRBV20-1 and TRBJ2-2, with 7 bases fitting TRBD1. From germline, CDR1 is DFQATT and CDR2 SNEGSKA (reference sequence). This CDR3 region has 14 residues. Trimming removed 4 bases from V and 0 bases from J; junction bases left unmatched: 2. CDR3 nucleotide sequence: TGCAGTGCTACGGGACAGACGAACACCGGGGAGCTGTTTTTT. Residues: CSATGQTNTGELFF.

This clonotype was picked up a small number of times. The chain couples TRBV20-1 to TRBJ1-2; D gene uncertain. The length of the CDR3 is 14 residues. CDR1 and CDR2 from the germline V gene are DFQATT and SNEGSKA (reference sequence). Deletions cut 0 bases from V and 1 base from J, with 9 bases between. CDR3 residues: CSARDVQRNYGYTF. The CDR3, as DNA: TGCAGTGCTAGAGATGTGCAGCGTAACTATGGCTACACCTTC.

This clonotype was seen a few times. Here the CDR3 DNA reads TGTGCCAGCAGCCAAGATAGGGTAAGGGGGACTGAAGCTTTCTTT. The encoded protein is CASSQDRVRGTEAFF. The J gene is TRBJ1-1, the V gene TRBV4-2; weak D call: TRBD1 (6 bases). The CDR3 length is 15 residues. CDR1 and CDR2 (germline): LGHNA, YNFKEQ. V lost 0 bases to trimming and J lost 5 bases, with 13 bases between them.

This rearrangement joins TRBV20-1 to TRBJ2-3; 10 bases line up with TRBD1. J lost 8 bases, V lost 2 bases, and 7 bases had no gene match. This CDR3 is built from 14 residues. The germline V gene encodes CDR1 DFQATT and CDR2 SNEGSKA (reference sequence). CDR3: CSARRAGDRGTQYF. As DNA, the CDR3 is TGCAGTGCTAGAAGGGCAGGGGACAGGGGTACGCAGTATTTT.

In its sample, this clonotype was seen a few times. Here the CDR3 DNA reads TGCAGTGCTCAAGCGGGGGGGTACACAGATACGCAGTATTTT. Its protein product is CSAQAGGYTDTQYF. The V gene is TRBV20-1, the J gene TRBJ2-3, with TRBD2 matching 10 bases. The junction had 4 bases not matched to a gene; V was cut back by 5 bases and J by 2 bases. Germline V gene lookup returns CDR1 DFQATT and CDR2 SNEGSKA (reference sequence). This CDR3 has 14 amino acids.

The V gene is TRBV24-1, the J gene TRBJ1-2; D call uncertain. The CDR3 covers 12 residues. V lost 7 bases, J lost 2 bases, and 7 bases lay in between. The germline gives CDR1 KGHDR, CDR2 SFDVKD. Here the CDR3 reads CATRDGNYGYTF. For the CDR3, the DNA is TGTGCCACCAGGGACGGAAACTATGGCTACACCTTC.

V gene TRBV5-1 combines with J gene TRBJ2-7, with D perhaps being TRBD1 or TRBD2 (5 bases each). Germline lookup yields CDR1 SGHRS and CDR2 YFSETQ. This CDR3 has 14 residues. V shed 1 base and J shed 2 bases, with 10 bases lying between them. CDR3 DNA: TGCGCCAGCAGCTTGAGGGACGTCCCCTACGAGCAGTACTTC. Its translation: CASSLRDVPYEQYF.

The V gene is TRBV27, the J gene TRBJ1-2; the D gene is possibly TRBD1 (5 bases). Germline V gene sequence: CDR1 MNHEY, CDR2 SMNVEV (reference sequence). Trimming stripped 8 bases from V and 8 bases from J, with 21 bases between. The CDR3 has 14 residues. CDR3 protein: CASGDTRQFVGYTF. The CDR3 DNA is TGTGCCAGCGGAGACACCCGACAGTTTGTGGGCTACACCTTC.

Only a few counts were recorded for this clonotype. This chain joins TRBV7-2 and TRBJ2-4; 9 positions match TRBD2. The V and J ends lost 3 bases and 1 base, in that order; junction bases with no gene match: 13. Germline values: CDR1 SGHTA, CDR2 FQGNSA. This CDR3 region has 19 residues. The CDR3 reads CASSLKTSGGPLAKNIQYF. CDR3 nucleotide sequence: TGTGCCAGCAGCTTGAAGACTAGCGGAGGCCCCCTCGCCAAAAACATTCAGTACTTC.